The following is a T cell receptor beta chain sequence with its context. The CDR3 runs to 17 residues. V dropped 4 bases and J dropped 0 bases, with 15 bases sitting between them. The germline V gene has CDR1 MNHEY and CDR2 SMNVEV (reference sequence). The source of the sample is a study of blood T cell repertoires in COVID-19. Overall study: Acute-phase and convalescent COVID-19 samples originated in the United States, Italy and Spain. PBMCs, B-cell-depleted T cells, or T cells were the source of the cDNA or gDNA that made up the material.

As originally analysed: Researchers report that nucleated cell counts were estimated from reference gene primer amplification. Here immunoSEQ multiplex PCR was the method, and the copy in TCRdb shows in-frame clones only, minus some. The V and J calls and clone size come from that table; D and trimming were worked out from the DNA. The top ten clones hold 10% to 14% of a sample with fewer than 150,000 clones, roughly four fifths of them seen once. The sample was peripheral blood. The origin of this receptor is a human donor in a cohort sampled during active COVID-19. The chain couples TRBV27 to TRBJ1-4; D possibly corresponds to TRBD1 (5 bases). CDR3 protein: CASSWGPGVPTNEKLFF. As DNA, the CDR3 is TGTGCCAGCAGTTGGGGACCGGGGGTCCCAACTAATGAAAAACTGTTTTTT.